Shown below are 18 T cell receptor beta chains from a single sample sequenced in a study of cytomegalovirus exposure and HLA in healthy donors. Vbeta (60) and Jbeta (13) primers were used in the PCR. The data were produced by immunoSEQ multiplex PCR, yet TCRdb's version contains in-frame clones alone and is incomplete. The data show around 96,000 clones, with 50% to 80% seen just once and under 4% held by the top ten. What was sequenced was PBMCs. The receptors shown here come from a man in his sixties in good health and CMV-seronegative.

V is TRBV5-1 and J is TRBJ2-5; 7 bases map to TRBD2. In germline, CDR1 is SGHRS, CDR2 YFSETQ. Trimming cost V 1 base and J 2 bases; bases outside gene matches: 5. The CDR3 is made up of 15 amino acids. The CDR3 region has the DNA TGCGCCAGCAGCTTGCTAAACGGGGGGCAAGAGACCCAGTACTTC. Translation gives CASSLLNGGQETQYF.

This clone turned up a few times. Within the sample, other DNA sequences also encode this same CDR3. The chain employs TRBV5-1 and TRBJ1-1; D not certain. Looked up from germline, CDR1 is SGHRS and CDR2 is YFSETQ. V dropped 0 bases and J dropped 3 bases, with 6 bases sitting between them. The CDR3 loop spans 13 amino acids. CDR3 nucleotide sequence: TGCGCCAGCAGCTTGGGTCAGTACACTGAAGCTTTCTTT. Its protein is CASSLGQYTEAFF.

Only a few counts were recorded for this clone. For the CDR3, the DNA is TGTGCCAGCAGCTTATTACGGGGCTCTGGAAACACCATATATTTT. Translated, it gives CASSLLRGSGNTIYF. V usage is TRBV11-2 and J usage is TRBJ1-3; D is unresolved. The germline gives CDR1 SGHAT, CDR2 FQNNGV. This CDR3 contains 15 residues. Trimming removed 2 bases from V and 0 bases from J, with 8 bases in between.

This clone has only one observation. The CDR3 is CASSIRPYTDTQYF. The CDR3 DNA reads as TGTGCCAGTAGTATTCGTCCGTACACAGATACGCAGTATTTT. This sequence joins TRBV19 and TRBJ2-3, with D uncertain. The ends were cut back, 3 bases at V and 2 bases at J, with 9 bases in the middle. CDR1 is LNHDA and CDR2 is SQIVND in the germline V gene (reference sequence). This CDR3 has 14 residues.

The genes are TRBV11-3 and TRBJ2-7, with 7 positions matching TRBD1. The CDR3 is 13 residues long. V shed 1 base, J shed 3 bases, and the junction held 0 bases outside the gene matches. Germline V gene data show CDR1 as SGHNT and CDR2 as YENEEA. As DNA, the CDR3 is TGTGCCAGCAGCTTAGGGGACAGCTACGAGCAGTACTTC. Translation: CASSLGDSYEQYF.

A few counts support this clone. The chain carries TRBV9 and TRBJ1-1, with 8 bases that match TRBD1. J gave up 0 bases and V 7 bases, and 5 bases lay outside the gene matches. This CDR3 is 14 amino acids long. Germline values: CDR1 SGDLS, CDR2 YYNGEE. The chain's CDR3 is CASGGGQVNTEAFF. The CDR3 coding sequence is TGTGCCAGCGGGGGGGGACAGGTGAACACTGAAGCTTTCTTT.

This clone was seen a handful of times. This rearrangement joins TRBV1 to TRBJ1-4; TRBD1 is taken as the D call from the table, unchecked against the DNA. TRBV1 is listed as a pseudogene. CDR3 size: 14 residues. CDR3 in amino acids: CTSSHRLTNEKLFF. The CDR3 nucleotides are TGCACCAGCAGCCACAGGTTGACTAATGAAAAACTGTTTTTT.

This chain's CDR3 is CASSLGTGMNTEAFF. CDR3 coding DNA: TGCGCCAGCAGTCTCGGGACAGGGATGAACACTGAAGCTTTCTTT. The chain combines TRBV5-1 with TRBJ1-1; the match to TRBD1 covers 9 bases. Unmatched junction bases numbered 5, after V lost 5 bases and J lost 0 bases. The CDR3 has 15 residues. Germline V gives CDR1 SGHRS, CDR2 YFSETQ.

The rearrangement joins TRBV7-3 to TRBJ1-1, with D possibly TRBD1 on 6 matching bases. The CDR3 is made up of 14 amino acids. V was shortened by 5 bases and J by 5 bases, with 15 bases between the two germline ends. Germline-derived CDR1 and CDR2 are SGHTA and FQGTGA. The CDR3 is CASSLVGAATEAFF. The CDR3 bases are TGTGCCAGCAGCCTAGTGGGGGCGGCTACTGAAGCTTTCTTT. Based on the CDR3 plus reference TRBV7-3 and TRBJ1-1, the full variable domain is GAGVSQTPSNKVTEKGKYVELRCDPISGHTALYWYRQSLGQGPEFLIYFQGTGAADDSGLPNDRFFAVRPEGSVSTLKIQRTERGDSAVYLCASSLVGAATEAFFGQGTRLTVV.

The chain links TRBV6-5 to TRBJ2-7; 9 nucleotides match TRBD2. Germline assignment: CDR1 MNHEY and CDR2 SVGAGI. The J segment lost 0 bases and the V segment lost 8 bases, leaving 5 bases of the junction unmatched. CDR3 length equals 14 residues. The CDR3 loop reads CASSGLASSYEQYF. The CDR3, as DNA: TGTGCCAGCTCTGGACTAGCGAGCTCCTACGAGCAGTACTTC.

The rearrangement links TRBV19 to TRBJ2-3, with D possibly matching TRBD2 (7 bases). This CDR3 has 15 residues. Trimming removed 0 bases from V and 5 bases from J, with 12 bases in between. CDR1 is LNHDA, CDR2 SQIVND, per germline (reference sequence). CDR3: CASSIERGAGDTQYF. The CDR3, as DNA: TGTGCCAGTAGTATAGAACGGGGGGCCGGAGATACGCAGTATTTT.

This clone was observed a handful of times. This chain links TRBV18 with TRBJ1-1; D call uncertain. V was pared by 2 bases and J by 0 bases, with 4 bases between. The V gene's germline CDR1 is KGHSH and CDR2 LQKENI. This CDR3 is 13 amino acids long. In DNA, the CDR3 is TGTGCCAGCTCACCATACTTGAACACTGAAGCTTTCTTT. Its protein is CASSPYLNTEAFF.

The chain is built from TRBV5-1 and TRBJ2-1; 10 positions agree with TRBD2. The germline gives CDR1 SGHRS, CDR2 YFSETQ. V shed 0 bases and J 4 bases; nucleotides not matched to a gene: 1. This CDR3 is 15 amino acids long. The CDR3 loop is CASSLASGGYNEQFF. DNA of the CDR3: TGCGCCAGCAGCTTGGCTAGCGGGGGTTACAATGAGCAGTTCTTC.

The gene calls are TRBV4-1 and TRBJ1-1; D gene ambiguous. The germline V and J ends were trimmed by 2 bases and 1 base, with 14 bases remaining between them. This CDR3 has 16 residues. From germline, CDR1 is MGHRA and CDR2 YSYEKL. The CDR3 here is CASSQPLSSSNTEAFF. CDR3 in DNA: TGCGCCAGCAGCCAACCTCTCTCCTCGTCGAACACTGAAGCTTTCTTT.

The CDR3 bases are TGTGCCAGTATGCGGACAGGGCACACTGAAGCTTTCTTT. It translates to CASMRTGHTEAFF. The chain combines TRBV19 with TRBJ1-1; 8 bases map to TRBD1. Trimming at V came to 7 bases and at J to 3 bases, leaving 4 bases not matched to a gene. CDR3 length: 13 amino acids. Germline loops: CDR1 LNHDA, CDR2 SQIVND (reference sequence).

V and J are TRBV27 and TRBJ1-1; D gene ambiguous. Between the trimmed V and J ends, which lost 2 bases and 1 base, there was a span of 11 bases. This CDR3 comprises 15 residues. Germline-derived CDR1 and CDR2 are MNHEY and SMNVEV (reference sequence). CDR3 region: CASSLGSFENTEAFF. Here the CDR3 DNA reads TGTGCCAGCAGTTTAGGGAGTTTCGAGAACACTGAAGCTTTCTTT.

The chain joins TRBV5-6 to TRBJ2-7; D perhaps matches TRBD2 (7 bases). The V end was cut by 4 bases, the J end by 1 base, with 12 bases between. Germline V gene lookup returns CDR1 SGHDT and CDR2 YYEEEE. CDR3 length: 14 residues. The CDR3 DNA sequence: TGTGCCAGCAGCAGAGGGGGGGGTTCCTACGAGCAGTACTTC. It encodes CASSRGGGSYEQYF.

The chain uses TRBV5-1 and TRBJ2-3, with 7 bases identical to TRBD2. The trim removed 2 bases at V and 2 bases at J, leaving 2 bases unmatched. Germline V lookup: CDR1 SGHRS, CDR2 YFSETQ. This CDR3 region has 14 residues. The CDR3 is CASSFGTTTDTQYF. CDR3 nucleotides: TGCGCCAGCAGCTTTGGGACTACCACAGATACGCAGTATTTT.